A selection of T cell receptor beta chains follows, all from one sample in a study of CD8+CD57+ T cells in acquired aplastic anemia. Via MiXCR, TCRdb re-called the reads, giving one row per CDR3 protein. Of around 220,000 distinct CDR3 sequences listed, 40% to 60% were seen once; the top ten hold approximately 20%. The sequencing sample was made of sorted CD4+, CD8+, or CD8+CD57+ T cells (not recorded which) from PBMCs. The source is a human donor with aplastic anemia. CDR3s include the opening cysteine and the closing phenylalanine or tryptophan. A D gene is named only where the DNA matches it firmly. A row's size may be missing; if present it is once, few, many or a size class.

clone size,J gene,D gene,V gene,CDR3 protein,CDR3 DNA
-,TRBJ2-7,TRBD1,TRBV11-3,CASSKTGQGYERYF,TGTGCCAGCAGCAAAACGGGACAGGGCTACGAGCGGTACTTC
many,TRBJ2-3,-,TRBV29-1,CSVSPRRGGNTDTQYF,TGCAGCGTTTCCCCCCGTAGGGGGGGAAACACAGATACGCAGTATTTT
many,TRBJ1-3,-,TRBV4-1,CASSQEETRNTIYF,TGCGCCAGCAGCCAAGAGGAAACTCGAAACACCATATATTTT
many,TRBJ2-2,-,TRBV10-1,CASTQRGSGELFF,TGCGCCAGCACTCAGAGGGGGTCCGGGGAGCTGTTTTTT
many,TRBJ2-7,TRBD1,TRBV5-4,CASSLEGAVSYEQYF,TGTGCCAGCAGCTTGGAGGGGGCCGTATCCTACGAGCAGTACTTC
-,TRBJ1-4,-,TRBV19,CASSTQYATNEKLFF,TGTGCCAGTAGTACCCAGTATGCAACTAATGAAAAACTGTTTTTT
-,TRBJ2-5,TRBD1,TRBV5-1,CASSSRTGSETQYF,TGTGCCAGCAGCTCGAGGACAGGGTCGGAGACCCAGTACTTC
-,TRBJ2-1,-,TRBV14,CASSQDRHNEQFF,TGTGCCAGCAGCCAAGATCGACACAATGAGCAGTTCTTC
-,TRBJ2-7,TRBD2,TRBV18,CASSRRGRGIGYEQYF,TGTGCCAGCTCTCGCCGAGGGAGGGGCATAGGCTACGAGCAGTACTTC
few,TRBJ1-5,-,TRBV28,CASSLWARPQHF,TGTGCCAGCAGTTTATGGGCGCGGCCCCAGCATTTT
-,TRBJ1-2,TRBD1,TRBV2,CASSLGQGYMGYTF,TGTGCCAGCAGCCTGGGACAGGGATATATGGGCTACACCTTC
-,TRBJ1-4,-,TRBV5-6,CASSFNSLANEKLFF,TGTGCCAGCAGCTTCAACAGTTTGGCTAATGAAAAACTGTTTTTT
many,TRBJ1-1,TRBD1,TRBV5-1,CASSLQGQGRTEAFF,TGCGCCAGCAGCTTGCAGGGACAGGGGAGGACTGAAGCTTTCTTT
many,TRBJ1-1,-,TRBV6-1,CASSPLGTTNTEAFF,TGTGCCAGCAGCCCACTTGGGACAACTAACACTGAAGCTTTCTTT
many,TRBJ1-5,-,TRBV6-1,CASSEARVGNQPQHF,TGTGCCAGCAGTGAAGCGCGTGTGGGCAATCAGCCCCAGCATTTT
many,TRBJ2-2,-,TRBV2,CASSSSEVAAGELFF,TGTGCCAGCAGTTCCTCTGAGGTAGCGGCCGGGGAGCTGTTTTTT
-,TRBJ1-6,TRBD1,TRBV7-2,CASSSAGQGAGESNSPLHF,TGTGCCAGCAGCTCCGCCGGACAGGGGGCCGGGGAGTCCAATTCACCCCTCCACTTT
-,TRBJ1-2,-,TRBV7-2,CASSLWVGGQGDGYTF,TGTGCCAGCAGCTTATGGGTAGGGGGGCAGGGAGATGGCTACACCTTC
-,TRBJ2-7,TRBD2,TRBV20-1,CSAPWGGGEQYF,TGCAGTGCCCCCTGGGGGGGAGGCGAGCAGTACTTC
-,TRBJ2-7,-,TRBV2,CASTSPSSPTSYGQYF,TGTGCCAGCACCTCCCCGAGCAGCCCTACCTCCTACGGGCAGTACTTC
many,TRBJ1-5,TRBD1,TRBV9,CASSVVGQGADQPQHF,TGTGCCAGCAGCGTAGTCGGACAGGGGGCTGATCAGCCCCAGCATTTT
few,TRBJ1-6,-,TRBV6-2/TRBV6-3,CASSGTENSPLHF,TGTGCCAGCAGTGGGACCGAAAATTCACCCCTCCACTTT